Sequencing of this TCR beta chain was carried out in a study of blood T cell repertoires in COVID-19. For the study at large: Samples taken during acute and convalescent COVID-19 were collected in the United States, Italy and Spain. T cells, B-cell-depleted T cells, or PBMCs provided the cDNA or gDNA that served as material.

V shed 3 bases and J 1 base; nucleotides not matched to a gene: 2. CDR1 and CDR2 from the germline V gene are DFQATT and SNEGSKA (reference sequence). The CDR3 spans 13 residues. Authors' data handling: Quantification of nucleated cells was approximated via reference gene primer amplification. Sequenced by immunoSEQ multiplex PCR; TCRdb stores in-frame clones only, minus some. V and J calls and clone size are copied from that table; D and trimming were computed from the DNA. The table shows roughly 94,000 clones, with around 80% occurring only once. This TCR was recovered from a man aged 60-69 years with acute or convalescent COVID-19. V gene TRBV20-1 combines with J gene TRBJ1-1; 7 bases align to TRBD1. What was sequenced was peripheral blood. The CDR3 DNA reads as TGCAGTGCTAGTCAGGGGGGGAACACTGAAGCTTTCTTT. It is translated as CSASQGGNTEAFF.